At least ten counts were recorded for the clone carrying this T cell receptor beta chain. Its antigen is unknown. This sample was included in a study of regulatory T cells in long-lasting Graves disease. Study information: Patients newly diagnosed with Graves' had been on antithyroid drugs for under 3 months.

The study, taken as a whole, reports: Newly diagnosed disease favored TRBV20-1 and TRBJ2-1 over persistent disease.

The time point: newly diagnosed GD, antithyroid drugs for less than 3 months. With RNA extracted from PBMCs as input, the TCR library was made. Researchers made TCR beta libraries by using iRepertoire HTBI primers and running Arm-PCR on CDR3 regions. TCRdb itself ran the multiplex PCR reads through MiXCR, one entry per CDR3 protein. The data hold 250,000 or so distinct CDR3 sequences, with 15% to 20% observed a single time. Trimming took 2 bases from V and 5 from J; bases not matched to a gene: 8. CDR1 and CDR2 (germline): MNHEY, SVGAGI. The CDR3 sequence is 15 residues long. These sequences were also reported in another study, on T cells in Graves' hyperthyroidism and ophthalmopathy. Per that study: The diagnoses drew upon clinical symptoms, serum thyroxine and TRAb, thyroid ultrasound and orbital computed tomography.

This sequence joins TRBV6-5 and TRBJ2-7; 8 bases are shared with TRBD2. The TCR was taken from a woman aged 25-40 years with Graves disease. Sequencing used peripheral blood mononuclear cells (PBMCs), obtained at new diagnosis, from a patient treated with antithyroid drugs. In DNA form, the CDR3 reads TGTGCCAGCAGTTACATACGGGGGGGCCGGAACGAGCAGTACTTC. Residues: CASSYIRGGRNEQYF.